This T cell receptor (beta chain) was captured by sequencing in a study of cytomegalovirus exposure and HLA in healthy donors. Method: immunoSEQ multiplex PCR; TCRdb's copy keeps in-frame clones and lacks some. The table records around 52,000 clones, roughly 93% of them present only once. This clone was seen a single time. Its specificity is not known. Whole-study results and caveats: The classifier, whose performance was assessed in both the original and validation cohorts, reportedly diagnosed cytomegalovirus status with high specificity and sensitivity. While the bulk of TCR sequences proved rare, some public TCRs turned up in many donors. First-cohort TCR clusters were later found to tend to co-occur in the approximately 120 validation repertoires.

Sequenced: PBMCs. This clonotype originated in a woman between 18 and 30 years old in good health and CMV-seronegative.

This CDR3 is CAWEGLETDTQYF. The CDR3 coding sequence is TGTGCCTGGGAGGGTTTGGAAACAGATACGCAGTATTTT. The genes are TRBV30 and TRBJ2-3, with D possibly matching TRBD2 (5 bases). The CDR3 sequence is 13 residues long. V lost 5 bases and J lost 3, with 12 bases in between. The germline V gene has CDR1 GTSNPN and CDR2 SVGIG (reference sequence).